This TCR beta chain is from a study of shared clonotypes between healthy human individuals. There are a few counts of this clone. The germline CDR1 and CDR2 sequences are SGHDN and FVKESK. The V end lost 3 bases, the J end lost 6 bases, and 17 bases lay between the germline ends. The CDR3 runs to 15 residues. The method was immunoSEQ multiplex PCR; TCRdb's version includes in-frame clones alone and lacks a portion of them. The table lists about 520,000 clones, 70% to 85% of them singletons. The clonotype comes from a woman in her thirties or forties in good health. Some clones in this sample may be carry-over from other donors' samples. Sequencing used PBMCs. The chain couples TRBV14 to TRBJ1-1; D is perhaps TRBD1 (6 bases). CDR3: CASSHSRQAGAEAFF. CDR3 coding DNA: TGTGCCAGCAGCCACTCAAGACAGGCCGGGGCTGAAGCTTTCTTT.